Presented here are 23 T cell receptor beta chains from one specimen sequenced in a study of T-cell reconstitution after alpha-beta-depleted transplantation in children. Preparation of the TCRbeta library involved a method that used unique molecular identifiers. TCRdb reprocessed the PCR reads via MiXCR and lists one record per CDR3 protein. In the table there are approximately 1,000,000 distinct CDR3 sequences, 25% to 35% of which are singletons. This material consisted of PBMCs, mostly from graft donor cells, taken 360 days after TCRalphabeta/CD19-depleted stem cell transplant. The receptors come from a boy under two years old who had a stem cell transplant for SCID, so the T cells may come from the graft donor.

This clonotype was counted only a few times. The CDR3 protein is CASSTQATVLNTQYF. Written as DNA, the CDR3 is TGTGCCAGCAGCACACAAGCGACAGTTCTTAATACGCAGTATTTT. The chain employs TRBV7-9 and TRBJ2-3; a possible D gene is TRBD1 (5 bases). The CDR3 contains 15 residues. The ends were cut back, 5 bases at V and 7 bases at J, with 19 bases in the middle. Germline V lookup: CDR1 SEHNR, CDR2 FQNEAQ (reference sequence). Looking up the rest from reference TRBV7-9 and TRBJ2-3 gives the full variable domain: DTGVSQNPRHKITKRGQNVTFRCDPISEHNRLYWYRQTLGQGPEFLTYFQNEAQLEKSRLLSDRFSAERPKGSFSTLEIQRTEQGDSAMYLCASSTQATVLNTQYFGPGTRLTVL.

This rearrangement joins TRBV29-1 to TRBJ2-5; D is uncertain. The CDR3 spans 11 residues. Trimming cost V 5 bases and J 4 bases, with 8 bases left between them. CDR1 is SQVTM, CDR2 ANQGSEA, per germline. In DNA form, the CDR3 reads TGCAGCGTTAGTGTGAGAGAGACCCAGTACTTC. Encoded protein: CSVSVRETQYF.

The chain carries TRBV15 and TRBJ2-3; D call uncertain. Per the germline V gene, CDR1 is LNHNV and CDR2 is YYDKDF (reference sequence). V lost 0 bases and J lost 7, with 8 bases in between. The CDR3 is made up of 13 amino acids. CDR3 bases: TGTGCCACCAGCAGAGATGGTGGGAATACGCAGTATTTT. Encoded protein: CATSRDGGNTQYF.

In its sample, this clonotype was seen a few times. The V and J genes are TRBV6-1 and TRBJ2-3; 9 nucleotides agree with TRBD2. The V gene's germline CDR1 is MNHNS and CDR2 SASEGT. The CDR3 loop spans 16 amino acids. V lost 6 bases, J lost 3 bases, and 10 bases stayed unmatched. CDR3 sequence reads: CASSSFLAGATDTQYF. The CDR3, as DNA: TGTGCCAGCAGCTCCTTTTTAGCGGGGGCAACAGATACGCAGTATTTT.

This clonotype turned up a few times. This chain links TRBV29-1 with TRBJ2-1; 7 bases are a match to TRBD2. The CDR3 spans 14 residues. Germline CDR1 reads SQVTM; CDR2 reads ANQGSEA. Trimming removed 2 bases from V and 2 bases from J; junction bases left unmatched: 3. Here the CDR3 reads CSVEKAGAYNEQFF. DNA for the CDR3: TGCAGCGTTGAAAAGGCGGGGGCCTACAATGAGCAGTTCTTC.

V and J are TRBV7-9 and TRBJ1-2; D unresolved. Looked up from germline, CDR1 is SEHNR and CDR2 is FQNEAQ (reference sequence). The CDR3 consists of 12 residues. Trimming took 4 bases from V and 6 from J, leaving 9 bases between them. CDR3: CASSSMEDGYTF. CDR3 nucleotides: TGTGCCAGCAGCTCGATGGAGGATGGCTACACCTTC.

This clonotype was counted between two and nine times. The V gene is TRBV20-1, the J gene TRBJ1-2; D uncertain. The CDR3 length is 15 residues. V was shortened by 6 bases and J by 5 bases, with 22 bases between the two germline ends. Germline CDR1 reads DFQATT; CDR2 reads SNEGSKA (reference sequence). The CDR3 region is CSAREGARDDYGYTF. The CDR3 DNA follows: TGCAGTGCCCGGGAGGGAGCTAGGGATGATTATGGCTACACCTTC.

The CDR3 sequence: CASRLSGGTQETQYF. CDR3 DNA sequence: TGCGCCAGCAGGTTGAGCGGGGGGACGCAAGAGACCCAGTACTTC. V gene TRBV5-1 combines with J gene TRBJ2-5; 9 bases line up with TRBD2. There are 15 residues in the CDR3. After removal of 5 bases from V and 2 bases from J, the junction contained 7 bases not matched to a gene. Germline V CDR1 and CDR2: SGHRS, YFSETQ.

The chain recombines TRBV5-6 with TRBJ2-3; 8 bases map to TRBD2. The CDR3 loop spans 17 amino acids. Unmatched junction bases numbered 12, after V lost 1 base and J lost 5 bases. CDR1 is SGHDT, CDR2 YYEEEE, per germline. CDR3 loop: CASSLLFSGESGDTQYF. CDR3 DNA: TGTGCCAGCAGCTTGCTTTTTAGCGGGGAGTCGGGAGATACGCAGTATTTT.

This chain links TRBV12-3 or TRBV12-4 with TRBJ2-1; D unclear. CDR3 length equals 16 residues. Trimming removed 5 bases at V and 0 bases at J, with 14 bases between. CDR3 amino acids: CASSTPLVSSYNEQFF. CDR3 bases: TGTGCCAGCAGTACGCCTCTAGTGAGCTCCTACAATGAGCAGTTCTTC.

V is TRBV12-3 or TRBV12-4 and J is TRBJ2-1; 8 bases are a match to TRBD1. The CDR3 sequence is 16 residues long. The trim removed 5 bases at V and 4 bases at J, leaving 10 bases unmatched. CDR3 sequence reads: CASSRAGGAYYNEQFF. Written as DNA, the CDR3 is TGTGCCAGCAGTCGAGCAGGGGGCGCGTATTACAATGAGCAGTTCTTC.

There are a few counts of this clonotype. V gene TRBV13 combines with J gene TRBJ2-1; 9 nucleotides agree with TRBD2. After removal of 2 bases from V and 1 base from J, the junction contained 9 bases not matched to a gene. CDR1 is PRHDT, CDR2 FYEKMQ, per germline (reference sequence). This CDR3 has 18 residues. CDR3 coding DNA: TGTGCCAGCAGCTTAATGGGTAGCGGGGGTGGTTCCTACAATGAGCAGTTCTTC. This encodes CASSLMGSGGGSYNEQFF.

The chain joins TRBV10-2 to TRBJ2-5, with 7 bases aligning to TRBD2. Trimming cost V 8 bases and J 4 bases; bases outside gene matches: 10. CDR1 and CDR2 from the germline V gene are WSHSY and SAAADI. The length of the CDR3 is 14 residues. The DNA for the CDR3 is TGCGCCAGCGGGGAGCGGGGCCAAAGAGAGACCCAGTACTTC. Protein: CASGERGQRETQYF.

This clonotype was seen only a few times. The chain is built from TRBV27 and TRBJ2-1, with a tentative D call TRBD2 (7 bases). This CDR3 has 14 residues. CDR1 is MNHEY, CDR2 SMNVEV, per germline (reference sequence). V was pared by 5 bases and J by 6 bases, with 14 bases between. The CDR3 spells CASSGGGGGNEQFF. In DNA form, the CDR3 reads TGTGCCAGCAGTGGGGGGGGAGGGGGCAATGAGCAGTTCTTC.

This clonotype appeared many times. This rearrangement joins TRBV6-1 to TRBJ2-1; the D gene is possibly TRBD2 (5 bases). Germline V gene sequence: CDR1 MNHNS, CDR2 SASEGT. V was pared by 6 bases and J by 6 bases, with 18 bases between. The CDR3 has 15 residues. CDR3 in DNA: TGTGCCAGCAGCCGCGGGCCATCCCGGAGCAATGAGCAGTTCTTC. It is translated as CASSRGPSRSNEQFF.

A few counts support this clonotype. The chain employs TRBV5-1 and TRBJ2-1; D perhaps matches TRBD2 (5 bases). With 2 bases removed from V and 7 bases from J, the gap between germline ends came to 25 bases. CDR3 length: 18 residues. From germline, CDR1 is SGHRS and CDR2 YFSETQ. CDR3 sequence: CASSLIASGLSTGNEQFF. CDR3 coding DNA: TGCGCCAGCAGCTTAATCGCTTCCGGACTGTCTACGGGAAATGAGCAGTTCTTC.

The CDR3, as DNA: TGTGCCAGCACCATAGACAGGGGCATGTCGTTTGAGACCCAGTACTTC. The encoded protein is CASTIDRGMSFETQYF. This chain links TRBV12-3 or TRBV12-4 with TRBJ2-5; 8 bases are shared with TRBD1. The CDR3 runs 16 residues. The V segment lost 7 bases and the J segment 5 bases; nucleotides outside the gene matches: 15.

This clonotype has more than one count but fewer than ten. The CDR3 DNA is TGTGCCAGCAGCGTAGACGGGGGGCGCAATGAGCAGTTCTTC. This codes for CASSVDGGRNEQFF. The rearrangement links TRBV9 to TRBJ2-1; D may be TRBD2 (7 bases). There are 14 residues in the CDR3. Germline assignment: CDR1 SGDLS and CDR2 YYNGEE. Trimming cost V 0 bases and J 6 bases, with 10 bases left between them.

The rearrangement joins TRBV20-1 to TRBJ1-4; possible D gene TRBD1, 5 bases. The germline V and J ends were trimmed by 1 base and 7 bases, with 19 bases remaining between them. Germline V gives CDR1 DFQATT, CDR2 SNEGSKA (reference sequence). The CDR3 runs 16 residues. For the CDR3, the DNA is TGCAGTGCTAGAGCTCGAATAGGGGCCGGGTTTGAAAAACTGTTTTTT. It is translated as CSARARIGAGFEKLFF.

This clonotype was counted only a few times. This rearrangement joins TRBV14 to TRBJ2-1, with 7 bases matching TRBD2. Germline V CDR1 and CDR2: SGHDN, FVKESK. This CDR3 is built from 15 residues. V lost 5 bases and J lost 9; bases outside the gene matches: 13. CDR3 in DNA: TGTGCCAGCAGCGCCATTTGGAGCGGGGCGGCTGAGCAGTTCTTC. Protein: CASSAIWSGAAEQFF.

The chain is built from TRBV27 and TRBJ2-3; D possibly corresponds to TRBD2 (6 bases). V was pared by 6 bases and J by 4 bases, with 20 bases between. The CDR3 contains 16 residues. CDR1 and CDR2 from the germline V gene are MNHEY and SMNVEV (reference sequence). The CDR3 loop reads CASRGLVGAGPDTQYF. DNA for the CDR3: TGTGCCAGCAGAGGCCTCGTCGGGGCGGGACCAGATACGCAGTATTTT.

This chain uses TRBV9 with TRBJ2-3, with 13 bases lining up with TRBD2. Germline assignment: CDR1 SGDLS and CDR2 YYNGEE. This CDR3 comprises 19 residues. The J segment lost 2 bases and the V segment lost 1 base, leaving 10 bases of the junction unmatched. The CDR3 is CASSVTLAGGPRSTDTQYF. Here the CDR3 DNA reads TGTGCCAGCAGCGTAACACTAGCGGGGGGGCCACGGTCCACAGATACGCAGTATTTT. The full variable domain, completed using reference TRBV9 and TRBJ2-3, is DSGVTQTPKHLITATGQRVTLRCSPRSGDLSVYWYQQSLDQGLQFLIQYYNGEERAKGNILERFSAQQFPDLHSELNLSSLELGDSALYFCASSVTLAGGPRSTDTQYFGPGTRLTVL.

V usage is TRBV6-5 and J usage is TRBJ1-2; no clear D gene. Germline V gives CDR1 MNHEY, CDR2 SVGAGI. The length of the CDR3 is 16 residues. Deletions cut 4 bases from V and 1 base from J, with 16 bases between. The CDR3 region is CASSSRASGVNYGYTF. The DNA of the CDR3 is TGTGCCAGCAGTTCTCGGGCCTCAGGAGTTAACTATGGCTACACCTTC.